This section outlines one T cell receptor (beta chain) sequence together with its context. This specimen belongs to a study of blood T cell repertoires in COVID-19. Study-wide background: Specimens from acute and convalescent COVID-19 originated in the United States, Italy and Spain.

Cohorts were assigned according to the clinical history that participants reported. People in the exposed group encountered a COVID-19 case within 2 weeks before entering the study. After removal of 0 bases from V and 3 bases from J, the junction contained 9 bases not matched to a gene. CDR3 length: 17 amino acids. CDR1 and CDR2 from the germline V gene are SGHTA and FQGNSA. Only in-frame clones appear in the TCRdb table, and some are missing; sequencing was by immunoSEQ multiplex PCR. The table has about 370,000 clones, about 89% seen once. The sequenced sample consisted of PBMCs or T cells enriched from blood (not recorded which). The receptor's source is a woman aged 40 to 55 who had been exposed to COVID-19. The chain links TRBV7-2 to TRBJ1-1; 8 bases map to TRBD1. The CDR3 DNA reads TGTGCCAGCAGCTTAGCAGTTCCAGGGGGCTGGGACACTGAAGCTTTCTTT. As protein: CASSLAVPGGWDTEAFF.